These 19 T cell receptor beta chains were all obtained from the same sample, sequenced in a study of monozygotic twins with inflammatory bowel disease (dated by TCRdb to between 2018 and 2021). Library preparation employed 5' RACE. The sequencer listed for this sample is Illumina HiSeq 2500. TCRdb reprocessed the public reads and reports one entry per CDR3 protein sequence, without DNA. The sample's own table lists around 370,000 distinct CDR3 sequences. Of the sample, 2.6% falls within the top ten clones. Sequenced material: blood. The receptors derive from a human donor with ulcerative colitis or Crohn's disease, or a healthy co-twin of an affected twin (not recorded which).

The chain links TRBV5-1 to TRBJ1-2. Germline V gene lookup returns CDR1 SGHRS and CDR2 YFSETQ. The CDR3 covers 15 residues. The CDR3 loop is CASSFRTAGDYGYTF.

The chain is built from TRBV7-8 and TRBJ1-3; the TCRdb D gene call, TRBD1, has no DNA to confirm it. The CDR3 loop spans 16 amino acids. Germline V gene lookup returns CDR1 SGHVS and CDR2 FQNEAQ. The CDR3 region is CASSSEIKMQGGTIYF. Variable domain in full (rest from reference TRBV7-8 and TRBJ1-3): GAGVSQSPRYKVAKRGQDVALRCDPISGHVSLFWYQQALGQGPEFLTYFQNEAQLDKSGLPSDRFFAERPEGSVSTLKIQRTQQEDSAVYLCASSSEIKMQGGTIYFGEGSWLTVV.

This chain links TRBV6-2 or TRBV6-3 with TRBJ2-3; TCRdb calls TRBD1, which cannot be checked without DNA. Germline V lookup: CDR1 MNHEY, CDR2 SVGEGT. This CDR3 has 17 residues. The chain's CDR3 is CASSYLKLRGSLDTQYF.

V and J are TRBV7-9 and TRBJ2-5; TCRdb names TRBD2, which stays unverified in the absence of DNA. Germline loops: CDR1 SEHNR, CDR2 FQNEAQ (reference sequence). CDR3 length: 15 amino acids. CDR3 loop: CASSLRLAGGETQYF.

The chain is built from TRBV20-1 and TRBJ1-1; TCRdb reports TRBD1, a call that lacks DNA to check it against. The CDR3 extends over 16 amino acids. Germline lookup yields CDR1 DFQATT and CDR2 SNEGSKA (reference sequence). Here the CDR3 reads CSASRGANVVNTEAFF.

The chain carries TRBV7-8 and TRBJ1-3. This CDR3 is 17 amino acids long. CDR1 is SGHVS, CDR2 FQNEAQ, per germline. CDR3 amino acids: CASSPWLGDFSGNTIYF. The whole variable domain, remainder taken from reference TRBV7-8 and TRBJ1-3, is GAGVSQSPRYKVAKRGQDVALRCDPISGHVSLFWYQQALGQGPEFLTYFQNEAQLDKSGLPSDRFFAERPEGSVSTLKIQRTQQEDSAVYLCASSPWLGDFSGNTIYFGEGSWLTVV.

The chain recombines TRBV5-1 with TRBJ2-3; TCRdb indicates TRBD1, and absent DNA this call remains unverified. This CDR3 contains 15 residues. CDR1 is SGHRS and CDR2 is YFSETQ in the germline V gene. This CDR3 is CASSARTGITDTQYF.

The gene calls are TRBV5-6 and TRBJ2-5; TCRdb's D call of TRBD2 is untestable without DNA. Looked up from germline, CDR1 is SGHDT and CDR2 is YYEEEE. The CDR3 length is 18 residues. The CDR3 spells CASSLAGTSGGSQETQYF.

This chain links TRBV25-1 with TRBJ1-1. Looked up from germline, CDR1 is MGHDK and CDR2 is SYGVNS. This CDR3 is built from 13 residues. CDR3 loop: CASSDGGRSEAFF.

The chain recombines TRBV6-1 with TRBJ2-2; TCRdb lists TRBD2, though no DNA is available to test this call. The germline CDR1 and CDR2 sequences are MNHNS and SASEGT. This CDR3 has 15 residues. CDR3 sequence: CASSEAGLASGELFF.

The rearrangement links TRBV29-1 to TRBJ2-1; the TRBD1 assignment by TCRdb is unverifiable without DNA. The CDR3 is 15 amino acids. Germline V gives CDR1 SQVTM, CDR2 ANQGSEA. CDR3 region: CSVVRGTGRNNEQFF.

The V call is TRBV24-1, the J call TRBJ2-3; TCRdb calls TRBD1, which cannot be checked without DNA. Germline V CDR1 and CDR2: KGHDR, SFDVKD. The CDR3 loop spans 16 amino acids. This chain's CDR3 is CATSDRQGTSTDTQYF.

The chain carries TRBV4-3 and TRBJ2-3. CDR1 and CDR2 (germline): LGHNA, YSLEER. CDR3 size: 17 residues. The CDR3 here is CASSQDNHVGITDTQYF.

The rearrangement uses TRBV12-3 or TRBV12-4 and TRBJ1-5. The CDR3 sequence is 12 residues long. CDR3 residues: CASSTLPSVLHF.

The rearrangement uses TRBV7-2 and TRBJ1-6. Germline lookup yields CDR1 SGHTA and CDR2 FQGNSA. The CDR3 is 14 amino acids. CDR3 amino acids: CASSLWSGNSPLHF.

V is TRBV9 and J is TRBJ2-7; TCRdb's D gene call, TRBD2, goes unchecked for lack of DNA. This CDR3 region has 14 residues. Germline CDR1 and CDR2: SGDLS and YYNGEE. CDR3 amino acids: CASSARRDFHEQYF.

The chain is built from TRBV29-1 and TRBJ2-3; TCRdb calls TRBD2, which cannot be checked without DNA. Germline assignment: CDR1 SQVTM and CDR2 ANQGSEA. The CDR3 spans 13 residues. The CDR3 protein is CSVTSSSTDTQYF.

The chain's CDR3 is CASSLRASGGRQFF. The chain has TRBV5-1 and TRBJ2-1; TCRdb calls TRBD2, which cannot be checked without DNA. There are 14 residues in the CDR3. Per germline, CDR1 SGHRS and CDR2 YFSETQ.

V usage is TRBV11-2 and J usage is TRBJ2-2; absent DNA, TCRdb's TRBD1 call cannot be checked. Germline V gene lookup returns CDR1 SGHAT and CDR2 FQNNGV. The CDR3 loop spans 13 amino acids. CDR3: CASSLMGAGELFF.